The entry that follows covers one T cell receptor (beta chain) sequence. The data stem from a study of CD8 T cells in Susac syndrome. Germline loops: CDR1 MRHNA, CDR2 SNTAGT. Trimming took off 0 bases at V and 9 bases at J, with 9 bases between the two ends. The CDR3 extends over 13 amino acids. From blood CD8+ and CD4+ T cells, TCR beta sequences were generated. Healthy donors, matched for age and sex, constituted the control group. Reverse transcription of about 0.45 to 1 ug RNA used random hexamers. MiXCR, run by TCRdb on the immunoSEQ multiplex PCR reads, gives a single entry per CDR3 protein. Altogether 45,000 or so distinct CDR3 sequences are present, more than 85% being singletons, with the ten largest covering more than 0.45%.

The TCR comes from a human donor in good health. This chain uses TRBV6-4 with TRBJ2-1; D is tentatively TRBD1 or TRBD2 (5 bases each). Sequenced: CD8+ T cells from PBMCs. The CDR3: CASSDSGGGEQFF. In DNA form, the CDR3 reads TGTGCCAGCAGTGACTCAGGTGGGGGTGAGCAGTTCTTC.